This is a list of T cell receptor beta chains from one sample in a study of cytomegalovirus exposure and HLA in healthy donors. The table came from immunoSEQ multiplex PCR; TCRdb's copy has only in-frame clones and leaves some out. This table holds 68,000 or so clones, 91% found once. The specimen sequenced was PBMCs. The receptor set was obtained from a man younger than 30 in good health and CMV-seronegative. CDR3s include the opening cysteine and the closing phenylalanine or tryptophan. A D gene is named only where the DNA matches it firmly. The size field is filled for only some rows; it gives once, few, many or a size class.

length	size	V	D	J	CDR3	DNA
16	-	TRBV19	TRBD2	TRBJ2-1	CASRGAGSSSYNEQFF	TGTGCCAGTAGGGGAGCGGGATCTAGCTCCTACAATGAGCAGTTCTTC
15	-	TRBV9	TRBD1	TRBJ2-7	CASSVETGRVYEQYF	TGTGCCAGCAGCGTCGAGACAGGGAGAGTCTACGAGCAGTACTTC
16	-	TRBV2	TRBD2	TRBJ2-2	CASRPDLAGDTGELFF	TGTGCCAGCAGGCCCGACCTAGCGGGAGACACCGGGGAGCTGTTTTTT
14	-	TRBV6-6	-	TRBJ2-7	CASNQGGGAREQYF	TGTGCCAGCAACCAGGGAGGGGGGGCTCGCGAGCAGTACTTC
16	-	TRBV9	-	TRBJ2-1	CASSVGERVDYNEQFF	TGTGCCAGCAGCGTAGGCGAGCGGGTGGACTACAATGAGCAGTTCTTC
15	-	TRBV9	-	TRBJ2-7	CASSPTGTPSYEQYF	TGTGCCAGCAGCCCGACAGGGACTCCCTCCTACGAGCAGTACTTC
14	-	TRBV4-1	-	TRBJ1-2	CASSQVRTEYGYTF	TGCGCCAGCAGCCAAGTCCGGACAGAATATGGCTACACCTTC
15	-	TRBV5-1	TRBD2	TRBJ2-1	CASSFTSGRNNEQFF	TGCGCCAGCAGCTTTACTAGCGGCAGGAACAATGAGCAGTTCTTC
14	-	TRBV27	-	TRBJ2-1	CASSINAVHNEQFF	TGTGCCAGCTCTATAAACGCGGTACACAATGAGCAGTTCTTC
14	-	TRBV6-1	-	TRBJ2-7	CASSEVADSYEQYF	TGTGCCAGCAGTGAAGTGGCAGACTCCTACGAGCAGTACTTC
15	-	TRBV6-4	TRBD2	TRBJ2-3	CASSDLAGEADTQYF	TGTGCCAGCAGTGACTTAGCGGGAGAGGCAGATACGCAGTATTTT
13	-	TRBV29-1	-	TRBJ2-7	CSVDVAGTYEQYF	TGCAGCGTTGATGTGGCGGGAACCTACGAGCAGTACTTC
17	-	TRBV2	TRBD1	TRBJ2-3	CASRKRDRLGGTDTQYF	TGTGCCAGCAGGAAAAGGGACAGACTGGGGGGCACAGATACGCAGTATTTT
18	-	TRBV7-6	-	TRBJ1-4	CASSLVNAGLSANEKLFF	TGTGCCAGCAGCTTGGTGAATGCGGGACTATCGGCTAATGAAAAACTGTTTTTT
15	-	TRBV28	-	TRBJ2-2	CASRGGYLNTGELFF	TGTGCCAGCAGGGGGGGATACTTGAACACCGGGGAGCTGTTTTTT
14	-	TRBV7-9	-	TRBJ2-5	CASSQQGGQETQYF	TGTGCCAGCAGCCAGCAGGGAGGCCAAGAGACCCAGTACTTC
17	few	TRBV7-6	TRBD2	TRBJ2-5	CASSLGLAGVGVETQYF	TGTGCCAGCAGCTTGGGACTAGCGGGAGTAGGCGTAGAGACCCAGTACTTC
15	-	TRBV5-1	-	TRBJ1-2	CASSLGGQRNYGYTF	TGCGCCAGCAGCTTGGGAGGACAGAGAAACTATGGCTACACCTTC
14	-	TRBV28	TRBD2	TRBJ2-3	CASSSLAGGYTQYF	TGTGCCAGCAGTTCACTAGCGGGAGGGTATACGCAGTATTTT
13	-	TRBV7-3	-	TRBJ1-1	CASSLQGNTEAFF	TGTGCCAGCAGCTTACAGGGCAACACTGAAGCTTTCTTT
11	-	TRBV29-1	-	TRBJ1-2	CSVAGFSGYTF	TGCAGCGTTGCAGGGTTCTCGGGCTACACCTTC
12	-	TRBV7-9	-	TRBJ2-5	CASSLGPWGQYF	TGTGCCAGCAGCTTGGGGCCCTGGGGCCAGTACTTC
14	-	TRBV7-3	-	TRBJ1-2	CASSLGGPTGGYTF	TGTGCCAGCAGCTTAGGTGGACCCACGGGAGGCTACACCTTC
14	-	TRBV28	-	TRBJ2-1	CASSFVSRYNEQFF	TGTGCCAGCAGTTTTGTAAGTCGGTACAATGAGCAGTTCTTC
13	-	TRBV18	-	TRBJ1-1	CASSPGQNTEAFF	TGTGCCAGCTCACCGGGACAGAACACTGAAGCTTTCTTT
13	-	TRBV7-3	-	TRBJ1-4	CASSPAWGEKLFF	TGTGCCAGCAGTCCCGCGTGGGGCGAAAAACTGTTTTTT
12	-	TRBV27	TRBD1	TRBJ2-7	CASSLTGGKQYF	TGTGCCAGCAGTTTGACAGGGGGTAAGCAGTACTTC
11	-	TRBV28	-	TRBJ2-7	CASSLRYEQYF	TGTGCCAGCAGTTTGAGGTACGAGCAGTACTTC
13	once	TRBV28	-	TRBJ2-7	CASSFYHSYEQYF	TGTGCCAGCAGTTTCTATCACAGCTACGAGCAGTACTTC
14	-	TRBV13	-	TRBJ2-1	CASSLGGGGDEQFF	TGTGCCAGCAGCTTAGGCGGAGGGGGCGATGAGCAGTTCTTC
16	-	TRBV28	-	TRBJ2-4	CASSPPGSLAKNIQYF	TGTGCCAGCAGTCCCCCGGGGAGTCTAGCCAAAAACATTCAGTACTTC
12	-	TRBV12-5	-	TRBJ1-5	CAPRQGNQPQHF	TGTGCTCCACGGCAGGGGAATCAGCCCCAGCATTTT
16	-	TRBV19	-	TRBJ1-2	CASSIGSGLGMRGYTF	TGTGCCAGTAGTATTGGGTCAGGGTTGGGGATGAGGGGCTACACCTTC
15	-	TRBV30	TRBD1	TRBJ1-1	CACKPGQGVLTEAFF	TGTGCCTGCAAACCGGGACAGGGGGTTTTAACTGAAGCTTTCTTT
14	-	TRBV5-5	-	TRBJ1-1	CASSSPGEYTEAFF	TGTGCCAGCAGCTCGCCTGGAGAGTACACTGAAGCTTTCTTT
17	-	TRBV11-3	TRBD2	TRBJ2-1	CASSRTSGSRSYNEQFF	TGTGCCAGCAGCAGGACTAGCGGGAGTAGGTCCTACAATGAGCAGTTCTTC
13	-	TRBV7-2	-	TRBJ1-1	CASSFRGGTEAFF	TGTGCCAGCAGCTTCCGCGGGGGTACTGAAGCTTTCTTT